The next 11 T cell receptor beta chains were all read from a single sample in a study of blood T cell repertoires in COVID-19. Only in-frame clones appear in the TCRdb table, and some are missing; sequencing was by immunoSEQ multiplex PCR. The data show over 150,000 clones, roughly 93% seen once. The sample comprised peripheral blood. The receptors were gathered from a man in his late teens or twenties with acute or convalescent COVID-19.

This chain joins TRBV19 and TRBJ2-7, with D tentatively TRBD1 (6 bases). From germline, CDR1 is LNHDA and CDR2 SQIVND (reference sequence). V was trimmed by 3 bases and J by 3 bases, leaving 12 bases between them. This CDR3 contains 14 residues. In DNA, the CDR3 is TGTGCCAGTAGTATGCAACAGGGTTTCTACGAGCAGTACTTC. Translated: CASSMQQGFYEQYF.

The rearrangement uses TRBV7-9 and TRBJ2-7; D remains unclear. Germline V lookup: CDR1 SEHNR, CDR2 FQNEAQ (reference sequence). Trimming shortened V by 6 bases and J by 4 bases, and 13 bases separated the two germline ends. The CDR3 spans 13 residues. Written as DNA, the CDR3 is TGTGCCAGCAGTCATCCAACAAAGTACGAGCAGTACTTC. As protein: CASSHPTKYEQYF.

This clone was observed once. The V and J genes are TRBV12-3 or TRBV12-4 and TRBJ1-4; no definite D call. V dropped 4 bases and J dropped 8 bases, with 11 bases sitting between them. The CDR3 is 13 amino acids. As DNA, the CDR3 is TGTGCCAGCAGTTCAAACTGGCGGGAAAAACTGTTTTTT. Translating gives CASSSNWREKLFF.

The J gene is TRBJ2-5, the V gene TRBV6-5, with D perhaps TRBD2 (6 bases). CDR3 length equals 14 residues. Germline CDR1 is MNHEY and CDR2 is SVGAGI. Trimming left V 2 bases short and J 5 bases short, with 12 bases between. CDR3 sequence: CASSYGRNSETQYF. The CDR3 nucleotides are TGTGCCAGCAGTTACGGGAGGAACTCGGAGACCCAGTACTTC.

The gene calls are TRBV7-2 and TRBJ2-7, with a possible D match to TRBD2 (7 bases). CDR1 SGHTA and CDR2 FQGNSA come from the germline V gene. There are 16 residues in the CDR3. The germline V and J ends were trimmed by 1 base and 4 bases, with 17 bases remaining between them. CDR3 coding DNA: TGTGCCAGCAGCTTAGGAGCCGGGGGGCGCGTTTACGAGCAGTACTTC. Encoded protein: CASSLGAGGRVYEQYF.

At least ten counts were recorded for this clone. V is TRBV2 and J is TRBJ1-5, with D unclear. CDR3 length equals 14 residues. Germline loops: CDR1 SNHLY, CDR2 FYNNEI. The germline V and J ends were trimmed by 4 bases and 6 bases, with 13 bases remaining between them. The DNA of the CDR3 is TGTGCCAGCAGTGCGGGAAAGGGAAGTCAGCCCCAGCATTTT. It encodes CASSAGKGSQPQHF.

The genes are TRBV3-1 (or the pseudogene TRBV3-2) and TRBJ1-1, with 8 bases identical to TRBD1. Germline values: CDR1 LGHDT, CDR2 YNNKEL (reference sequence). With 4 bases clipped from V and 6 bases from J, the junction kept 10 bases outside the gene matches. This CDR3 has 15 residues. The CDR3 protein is CASSPRAGGSPEAFF. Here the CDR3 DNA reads TGTGCCAGCAGCCCAAGGGCAGGGGGCTCTCCTGAAGCTTTCTTT.

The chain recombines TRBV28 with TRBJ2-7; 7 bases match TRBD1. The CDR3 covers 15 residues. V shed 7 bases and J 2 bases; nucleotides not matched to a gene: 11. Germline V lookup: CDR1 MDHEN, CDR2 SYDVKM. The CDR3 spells CASTPDRLLAYEQYF. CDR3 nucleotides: TGTGCCAGCACCCCGGACAGGCTATTAGCCTACGAGCAGTACTTC.

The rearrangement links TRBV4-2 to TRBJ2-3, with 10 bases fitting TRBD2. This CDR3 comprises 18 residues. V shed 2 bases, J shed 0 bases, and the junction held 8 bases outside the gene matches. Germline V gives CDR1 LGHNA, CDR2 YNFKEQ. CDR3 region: CASSQYLLAGASTDTQYF. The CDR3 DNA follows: TGTGCCAGCAGCCAATACCTCCTAGCGGGAGCCAGCACAGATACGCAGTATTTT.

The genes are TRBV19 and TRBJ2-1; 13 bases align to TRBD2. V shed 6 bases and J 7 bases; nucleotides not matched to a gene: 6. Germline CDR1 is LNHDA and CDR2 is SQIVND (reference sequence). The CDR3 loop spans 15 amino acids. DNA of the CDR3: TGTGCCAGTAGGCCACTAGCGGGGGGGATGAATGAGCAGTTCTTC. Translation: CASRPLAGGMNEQFF.

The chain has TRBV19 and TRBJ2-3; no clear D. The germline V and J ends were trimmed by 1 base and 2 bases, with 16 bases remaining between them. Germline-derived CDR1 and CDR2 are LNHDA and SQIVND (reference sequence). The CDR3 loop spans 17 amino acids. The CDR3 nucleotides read TGTGCCAGTAGTATAGCGACCCGAGGCGGATACACAGATACGCAGTATTTT. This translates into CASSIATRGGYTDTQYF.